What follows describes a single T cell receptor (beta chain). The antigen it binds to is not known. A much larger clone is a single base away; this may be a read error. These data come from a study of T cells in Graves' hyperthyroidism and ophthalmopathy (dated by TCRdb to about 2019). Regarding the complete study: Peripheral blood samples were taken at initial diagnosis, before any treatment was given. To identify distinguishing TCR V-J signatures, a discovery cohort of around 100 patients was used, comprising 40 to 45 with Graves' ophthalmopathy and under 60 with stable Graves' hyperthyroidism. Prospective prediction of ophthalmopathy was tested in an independent validation cohort of approximately 18 hyperthyroidism patients and some 17 patients who later progressed to ophthalmopathy. The approximately 90 discovery patients were divided at random into training and test sets in a 7:3 ratio. Thyroid tissue and blood T-cell repertoires from about six Graves' hyperthyroidism patients were also compared in the study. After sampling, hyperthyroidism patients received methimazole starting at 30 mg daily, and ophthalmopathy patients received high-dose intravenous methylprednisolone. TCR Vbeta CDR3 sequencing of fewer than 150 peripheral blood samples (more than 40 ophthalmopathy, under 80 hyperthyroidism and roughly 17 progressor patients) is reported in the paper.

The CDR3, cysteine through phenylalanine, is 15 amino acids long. CDR3 DNA is the only sequence kept; it has 45 bases, read in frame from the first base. CDR1 and CDR2, looked up from the germline V gene, are MNHEY and SVGAGI. V has 2 bases trimmed and J has 7 bases trimmed; junction bases matching no gene number 7. The TCR beta CDR3 regions were amplified from the RNA transcripts. For the first round of RT-PCR on the TCR CDR3, the HTBI primer set was used together with the Qiagen OneStep RT-PCR kit. Libraries were constructed in a second round of multiplex PCR, after which size selection and purification were carried out. The libraries were sequenced on an Illumina HiSeq2000 using paired-end 100 bp reads. Processing in the source paper ran as follows. SOAPnuke was used to process the raw data, with reads discarded if the reads contained adapters or uncalled bases, had a mean Phred below 15, or lacked an exact constant-primer or identifier match. COPE v1.2.5 was used to merge high-quality paired reads, and clonotypes were defined as unique nucleotide sequences. MiTCR v1.1 was used to align the clonotypes against IMGT TRBV, TRBD and TRBJ reference segments. Analysis was restricted to V-J combinations with a frequency above 0.0001, which covered 99% to 99.2% of repertoires. The TCS score was defined as F50 (clonal expansion) divided by E x V (chaos), with BLOSUM62-based TCRdist calculated between CDR3 peptides within each V-J. Welch's t-statistics and random forest reduced approximately 520 V-J features to some 14, which were used in a naive Bayes classifier (R e1071). TCRdb trimmed public reads at Q25 via fastp, called clones via MiXCR and kept in-frame beta chains. Each entry merges the rows of one CDR3 protein and shows their most common DNA and genes. In this record, the V and J calls reflect TCRdb's handling and not the investigators' own analysis. Here the sample has 550,000 to 800,000 distinct CDR3 sequences; 15% to 20% occur a single time. About 14% of the sample rests with the top ten.

Graves' hyperthyroidism was defined as stable when no progression to ophthalmopathy occurred over 18 months of follow-up. Hyperthyroidism patients were newly diagnosed, with disease duration under 2 months, and aged 18 to 65 years. Exclusion was applied to patients with uncontrolled infections, other autoimmune diseases, pregnancy or lactation. Clinical symptoms, serum thyroxine and TRAb, thyroid ultrasound, and orbital computed tomography formed the basis for the diagnoses. PBMCs were separated from over 9 ml of fresh peripheral blood using Ficoll-Paque density gradient centrifugation. Total RNA was extracted using Trizol reagent, and RNA quality was assessed on an Agilent 2100 Bioanalyzer. Results and caveats for the whole study, not just this receptor: In cross-validation, a model built on a 13 V-J signature told ophthalmopathy apart from stable hyperthyroidism with about 90% sensitivity and about 81% specificity, and in testing the same model reached 80%/75%. No statistical method was used to fix the sample size in advance, and group allocation was not hidden from the investigators. Most expanded thyroid clonotypes (frequency above 0.001) were also detected in blood, suggesting blood repertoires may reflect thyroid immune responses. In validation, the model predicted progression to ophthalmopathy a median of about 6.8 months before onset, with about 71% sensitivity and more than 72% specificity.

The sample was blood. The receptor was derived from a man in his fifties with Graves' hyperthyroidism. Here the chain combines TRBV6-5 and TRBJ2-7; 11 of the junction bases match TRBD2. CDR3 region: CASSYLLAGVTEQYF. Here is the DNA: TGTGCCAGCAGTTACCTACTAGCGGGAGTGACAGAGCAGTACTTC.